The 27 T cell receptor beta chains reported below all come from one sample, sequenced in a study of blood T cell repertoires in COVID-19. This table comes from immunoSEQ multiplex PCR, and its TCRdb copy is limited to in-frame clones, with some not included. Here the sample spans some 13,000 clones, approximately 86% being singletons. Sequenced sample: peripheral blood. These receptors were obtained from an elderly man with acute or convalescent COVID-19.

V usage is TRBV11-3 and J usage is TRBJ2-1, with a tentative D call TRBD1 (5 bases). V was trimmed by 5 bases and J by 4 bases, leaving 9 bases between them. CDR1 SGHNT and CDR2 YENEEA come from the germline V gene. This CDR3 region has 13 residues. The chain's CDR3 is CASSPGPYNEQFF. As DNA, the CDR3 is TGTGCCAGCAGCCCAGGGCCGTACAATGAGCAGTTCTTC.

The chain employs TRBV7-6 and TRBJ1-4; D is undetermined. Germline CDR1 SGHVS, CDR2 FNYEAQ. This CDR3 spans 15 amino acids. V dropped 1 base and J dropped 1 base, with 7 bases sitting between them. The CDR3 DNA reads TGTGCCAGCAGCTTAGGAGGTGGAACTAATGAAAAACTGTTTTTT. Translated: CASSLGGGTNEKLFF.

CDR3 sequence reads: CASSSQAGGRYEQYF. CDR3 nucleotides: TGTGCCAGCAGTTCTCAAGCGGGAGGTCGGTACGAGCAGTACTTC. This chain uses TRBV28 with TRBJ2-7; 9 bases are a match to TRBD2. The CDR3 extends over 15 amino acids. The V gene end was trimmed by 4 bases and the J gene end by 4 bases; junction bases not matched to a gene: 8. From germline, CDR1 is MDHEN and CDR2 SYDVKM.

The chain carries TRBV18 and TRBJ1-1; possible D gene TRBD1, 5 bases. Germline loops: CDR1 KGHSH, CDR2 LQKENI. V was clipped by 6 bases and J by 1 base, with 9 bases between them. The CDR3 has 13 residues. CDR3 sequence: CASSSGQNTEAFF. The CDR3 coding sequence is TGTGCCAGCTCCTCTGGACAGAACACTGAAGCTTTCTTT. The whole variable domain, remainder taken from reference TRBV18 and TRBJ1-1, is NAGVMQNPRHLVRRRGQEARLRCSPMKGHSHVYWYRQLPEEGLKFMVYLQKENIIDESGMPKERFSAEFPKEGPSILRIQQVVRGDSAAYFCASSSGQNTEAFFGQGTRLTVV.

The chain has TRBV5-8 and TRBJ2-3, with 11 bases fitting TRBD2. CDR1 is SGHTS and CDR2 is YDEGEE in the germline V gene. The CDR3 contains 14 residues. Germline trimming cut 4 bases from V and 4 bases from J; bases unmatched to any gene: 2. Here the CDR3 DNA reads TGTGCCAGCAGCCGTAGCGGGAGGGCAGATACGCAGTATTTT. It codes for CASSRSGRADTQYF.

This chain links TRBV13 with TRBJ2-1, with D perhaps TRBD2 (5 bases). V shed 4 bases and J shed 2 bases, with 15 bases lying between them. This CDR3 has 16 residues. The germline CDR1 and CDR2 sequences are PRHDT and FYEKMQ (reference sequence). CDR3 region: CASSSPPRAPYNEQFF. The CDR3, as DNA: TGTGCCAGCAGCTCGCCGCCGCGGGCGCCCTACAATGAGCAGTTCTTC.

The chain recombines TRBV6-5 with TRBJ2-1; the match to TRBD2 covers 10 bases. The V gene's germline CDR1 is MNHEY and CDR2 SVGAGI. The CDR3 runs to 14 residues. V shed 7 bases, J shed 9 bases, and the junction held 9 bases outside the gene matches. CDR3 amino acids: CASKSGRAPFEQFF. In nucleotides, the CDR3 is TGTGCCAGCAAAAGCGGGAGGGCCCCCTTTGAGCAGTTCTTC.

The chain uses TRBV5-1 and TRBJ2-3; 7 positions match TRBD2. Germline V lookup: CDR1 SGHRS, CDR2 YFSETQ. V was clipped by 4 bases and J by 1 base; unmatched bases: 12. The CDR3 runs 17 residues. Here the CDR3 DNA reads TGCGCCAGCAGCCCCCGGGAGGTGGGCCGTGGCACAGATACGCAGTATTTT. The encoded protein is CASSPREVGRGTDTQYF.

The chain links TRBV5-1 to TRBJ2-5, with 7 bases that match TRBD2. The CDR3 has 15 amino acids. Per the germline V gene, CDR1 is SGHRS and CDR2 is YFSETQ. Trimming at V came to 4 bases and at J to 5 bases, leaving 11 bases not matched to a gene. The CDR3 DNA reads TGCGCCAGCAGCGAGGGAGGGATAACAGGCGAGACCCAGTACTTC. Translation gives CASSEGGITGETQYF.

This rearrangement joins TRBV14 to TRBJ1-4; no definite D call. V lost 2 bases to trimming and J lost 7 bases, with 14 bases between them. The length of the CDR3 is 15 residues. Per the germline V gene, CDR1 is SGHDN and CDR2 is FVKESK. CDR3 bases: TGTGCCAGCAGCCAATCTCAAGGAGGCAGTGAAAAACTGTTTTTT. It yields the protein CASSQSQGGSEKLFF.

CDR3 amino acids: CASSDFFPGANVLTF. Here the CDR3 DNA reads TGTGCCAGCAGTGACTTTTTTCCTGGGGCCAACGTCCTGACTTTC. The chain joins TRBV2 to TRBJ2-6; D not certain. The CDR3 has 15 amino acids. The V end was cut by 3 bases, the J end by 2 bases, with 8 bases between. CDR1 is SNHLY, CDR2 FYNNEI, per germline. The whole variable domain, filled in from reference TRBV2 and TRBJ2-6, reads EPEVTQTPSHQVTQMGQEVILRCVPISNHLYFYWYRQILGQKVEFLVSFYNNEISEKSEIFDDQFSVERPDGSNFTLKIRSTKLEDSAMYFCASSDFFPGANVLTFGAGSRLTVL.

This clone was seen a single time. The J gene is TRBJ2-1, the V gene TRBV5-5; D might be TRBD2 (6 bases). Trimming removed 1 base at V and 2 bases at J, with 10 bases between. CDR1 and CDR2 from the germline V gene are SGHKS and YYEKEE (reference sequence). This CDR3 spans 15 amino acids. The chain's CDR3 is CASSLSGETYNEQFF. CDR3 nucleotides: TGTGCCAGCAGCTTGTCGGGGGAGACCTACAATGAGCAGTTCTTC. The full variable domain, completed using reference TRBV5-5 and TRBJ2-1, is DAGVTQSPTHLIKTRGQQVTLRCSPISGHKSVSWYQQVLGQGPQFIFQYYEKEERGRGNFPDRFSARQFPNYSSELNVNALLLGDSALYLCASSLSGETYNEQFFGPGTRLTVL.

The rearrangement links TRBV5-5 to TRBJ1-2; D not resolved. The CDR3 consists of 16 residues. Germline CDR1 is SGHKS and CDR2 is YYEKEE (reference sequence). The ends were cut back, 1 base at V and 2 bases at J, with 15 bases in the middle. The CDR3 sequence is CASSLKDRNFNYGYTF. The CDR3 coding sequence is TGTGCCAGCAGCTTGAAAGATCGTAACTTCAACTATGGCTACACCTTC.

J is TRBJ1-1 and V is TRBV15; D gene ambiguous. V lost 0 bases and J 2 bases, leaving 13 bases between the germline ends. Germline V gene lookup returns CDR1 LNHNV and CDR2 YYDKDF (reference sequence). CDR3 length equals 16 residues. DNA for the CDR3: TGTGCCACCAGCAGAGAGGCGGCAGTCGGAAACACTGAAGCTTTCTTT. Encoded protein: CATSREAAVGNTEAFF.

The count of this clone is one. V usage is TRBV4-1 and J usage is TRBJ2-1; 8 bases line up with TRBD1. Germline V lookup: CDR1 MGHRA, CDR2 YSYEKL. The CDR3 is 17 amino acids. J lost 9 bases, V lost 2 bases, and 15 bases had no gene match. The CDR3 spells CASSQWGTGSVRGEQFF. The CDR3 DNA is TGCGCCAGCAGCCAATGGGGGACAGGCAGCGTGAGGGGTGAGCAGTTCTTC.

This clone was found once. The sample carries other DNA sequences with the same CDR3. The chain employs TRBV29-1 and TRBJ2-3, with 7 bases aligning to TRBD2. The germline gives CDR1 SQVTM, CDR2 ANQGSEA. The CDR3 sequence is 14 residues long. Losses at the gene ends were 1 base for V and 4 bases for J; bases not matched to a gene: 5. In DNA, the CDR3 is TGCAGCGTTGAAGCCGGGGGAGGGTCAGATACGCAGTATTTT. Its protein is CSVEAGGGSDTQYF.

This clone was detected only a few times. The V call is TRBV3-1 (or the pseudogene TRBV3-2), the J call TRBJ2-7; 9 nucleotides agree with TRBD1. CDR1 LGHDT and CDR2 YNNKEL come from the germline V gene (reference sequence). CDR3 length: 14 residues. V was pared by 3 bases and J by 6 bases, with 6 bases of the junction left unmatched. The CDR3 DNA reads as TGTGCCAGCAGCCATAGGGACAGGGTGAGCGAGCAGTACTTC. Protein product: CASSHRDRVSEQYF.

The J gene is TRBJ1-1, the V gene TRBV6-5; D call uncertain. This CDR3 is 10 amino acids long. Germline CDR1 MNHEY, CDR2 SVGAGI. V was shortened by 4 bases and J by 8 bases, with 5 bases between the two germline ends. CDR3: CASSFPEAFF. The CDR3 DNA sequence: TGTGCCAGCAGTTTTCCAGAAGCTTTCTTT.

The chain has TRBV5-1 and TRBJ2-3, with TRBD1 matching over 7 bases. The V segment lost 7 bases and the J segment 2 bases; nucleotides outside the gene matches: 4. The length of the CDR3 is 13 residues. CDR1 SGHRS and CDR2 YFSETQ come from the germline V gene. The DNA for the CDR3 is TGCGCCAGCGGACAGGAAAACACAGATACGCAGTATTTT. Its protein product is CASGQENTDTQYF.

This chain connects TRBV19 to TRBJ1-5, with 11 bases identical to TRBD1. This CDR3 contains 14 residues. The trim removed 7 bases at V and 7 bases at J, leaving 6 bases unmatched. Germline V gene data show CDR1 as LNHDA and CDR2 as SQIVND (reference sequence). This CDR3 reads CASKGTGGGQPQHF. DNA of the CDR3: TGTGCCAGTAAGGGGACAGGGGGTGGCCAGCCCCAGCATTTT.

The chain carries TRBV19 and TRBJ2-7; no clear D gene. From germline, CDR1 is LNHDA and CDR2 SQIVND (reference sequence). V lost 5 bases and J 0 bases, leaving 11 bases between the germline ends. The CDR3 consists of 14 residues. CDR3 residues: CASSRAPSSYEQYF. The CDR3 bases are TGTGCCAGTAGTCGAGCGCCGAGCTCCTACGAGCAGTACTTC.

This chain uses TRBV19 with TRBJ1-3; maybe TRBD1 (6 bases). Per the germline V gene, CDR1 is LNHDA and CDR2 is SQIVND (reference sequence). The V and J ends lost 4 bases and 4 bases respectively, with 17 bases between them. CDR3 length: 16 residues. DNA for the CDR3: TGTGCCAGTAGTACAGGGACAAGGCTTGACGGAAACACCATATATTTT. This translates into CASSTGTRLDGNTIYF.

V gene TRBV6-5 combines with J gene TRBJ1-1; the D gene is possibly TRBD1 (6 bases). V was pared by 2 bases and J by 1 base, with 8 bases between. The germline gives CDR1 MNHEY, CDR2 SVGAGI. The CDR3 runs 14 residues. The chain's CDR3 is CASSYRTENTEAFF. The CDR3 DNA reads TGTGCCAGCAGTTACCGGACAGAGAACACTGAAGCTTTCTTT.

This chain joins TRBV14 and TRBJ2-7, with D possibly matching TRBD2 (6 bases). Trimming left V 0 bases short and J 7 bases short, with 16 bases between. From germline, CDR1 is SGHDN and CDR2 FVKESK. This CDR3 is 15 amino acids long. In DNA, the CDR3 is TGTGCCAGCAGCCAAGATAGGATTGGGACTCATGAGCAGTACTTC. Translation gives CASSQDRIGTHEQYF.

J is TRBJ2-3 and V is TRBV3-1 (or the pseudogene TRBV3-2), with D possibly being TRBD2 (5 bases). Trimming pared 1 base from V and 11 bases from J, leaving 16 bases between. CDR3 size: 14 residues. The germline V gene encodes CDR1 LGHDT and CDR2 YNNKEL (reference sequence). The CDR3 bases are TGTGCCAGCAGCCAAGCCGCCAGCGGTTGGGGGCAGTATTTT. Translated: CASSQAASGWGQYF.

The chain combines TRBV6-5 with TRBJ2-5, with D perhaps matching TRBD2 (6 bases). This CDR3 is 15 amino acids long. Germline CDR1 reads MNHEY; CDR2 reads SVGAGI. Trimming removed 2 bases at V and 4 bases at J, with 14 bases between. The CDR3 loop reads CASSYLGSRGETQYF. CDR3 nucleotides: TGTGCCAGCAGTTACCTCGGGAGTAGAGGAGAGACCCAGTACTTC.

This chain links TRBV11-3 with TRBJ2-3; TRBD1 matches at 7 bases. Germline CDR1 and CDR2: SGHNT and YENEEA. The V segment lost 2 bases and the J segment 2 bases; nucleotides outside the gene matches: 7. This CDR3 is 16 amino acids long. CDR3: CASSLKTGTLTDTQYF. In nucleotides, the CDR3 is TGTGCCAGCAGCTTAAAGACAGGGACCCTCACAGATACGCAGTATTTT.